The entry that follows covers one TCR beta chain sequence. Its antigen is unknown. Per-base qualities were not stored, and no clone one base away is much larger. Using the deep immunoSEQ assay, TCR CDR3 regions were amplified from genomic DNA by multiplex PCR. Genomic DNA extracted from each cell subset was distributed evenly over all wells of several immunoSEQ 96-well plates, and each plate served as one replicate. For unsorted PBMC, around 310 ng of genomic DNA, equivalent to 25,000 to 35,000 T cell genomes, went into each replicate PCR. Unsorted PBMC genomic DNA was sequenced across ten immunoSEQ deep assay plates. Purified libraries were quantified with a Qubit 3.0 fluorometer, sized on a Bioanalyzer 2100, and re-quantified with the KAPA Library Quantification kit. Every immunoSEQ 96-well plate was sequenced on a dedicated single-read 150-cycle Illumina NextSeq 550 flow cell. Processing in the source paper ran as follows. The immunoSEQ output contained only junctional sequences without quality scores, so filtering could not match that applied to full-length reads. Sequences were annotated with PyIR, a Python wrapper for IgBLAST v1.9, and V/J genes and CDR3 were assigned using IMGT germline references. Reads were removed for weak V/J assignments (E-value above 1e-6), missing CDR3, stop codons, out-of-frame junctions, or ambiguous translated residues. A V3J clonotype was defined by an identical inferred V gene, J gene, and CDR3 amino acid sequence. Percentage overlap between repertoires was calculated by dividing the number of shared unique clonotypes by the size of the smaller repertoire. Richness of each repertoire was evaluated using RTK rarefaction, the Chao1 estimator, and Recon v2.1 estimates of unobserved clonotypes. Not all clones reach the TCRdb copy of this immuneACCESS table, which keeps in-frame sequences only. Checked studies attribute under half of the gap to unresolved V genes and leave the rest unexplained. The V and J calls and the clone size are those of that table, but D and trimming were determined from the DNA. Here the sample has around 530,000 clones; around three quarters occur a single time. Together, the top ten hold more than 10% of the sample.

These data originate in a study of shared clonotypes between healthy human individuals (dated by TCRdb to the early 2020s). Context from the whole study: A few men and a couple of women, aged 18 to 49 years, made up the cohort. Each donor's leukapheresis produced roughly between about 0.8 and 10 billion PBMCs. Blood TCR repertoires of a handful of healthy adults were deeply sequenced to estimate repertoire size and the extent of clonotype sharing between individuals. Libraries were prepared and TCR repertoires were sequenced by different laboratories using diverse techniques, in order to increase sequencing depth and limit assay-specific biases.

The full study reports these points: Pairwise subsampling led to the expectation that sequencing depth would affect the degree of clonotype sharing among donors. Sampling was restricted to blood, and TCR repertoires in tissues likely differ from the TCR repertoires found in blood. Because the study included only a small number of donors, the genetic and exposure-history diversity represented was limited.

The donors were healthy, HIV-negative adults who had no recently reported acute infections or vaccinations. All donors were Caucasian adults living in Nashville, Tennessee, USA. For unsorted samples, some 90 million PBMCs were counted, and genomic DNA was extracted using the QIAamp DNA Blood Mini kit. Blood was obtained by leukapheresis, after which PBMCs were separated by Ficoll-Histopaque density gradient centrifugation and cryopreserved in liquid nitrogen vapor phase. As encoded in the germline V gene (reference sequence), CDR1 is GTSNPN while CDR2 is SVGIG. The CDR3, from cysteine to phenylalanine, totals 16 residues. The CDR3 DNA has 48 bases and is translated from base 1.

This clonotype was obtained from a woman between 40 and 50 years old in good health. Some clones in this sample may be carry-over from other donors' samples. The sequenced material came from PBMCs. The receptor chain draws on TRBV30 and TRBJ2-5, with 11 bases matching TRBD2. The J call may be incorrect, as the DNA end agrees better with TRBJ2-7. The DNA is as follows: TGTGCCTGGAGTGTAGGGCTAGCGGGAGGTGGATACGAGCAGTACTTC. It specifies CAWSVGLAGGGYEQYF.